This TCR beta chain stems from a study of blood T cell repertoires in COVID-19. Across the whole study: The samples span acute and convalescent COVID-19 from the United States, Italy and Spain. The analysed material was cDNA or gDNA that came from T cells, B-cell-depleted T cells, or PBMCs.

Germline V gene sequence: CDR1 MDHEN, CDR2 SYDVKM. V gave up 2 bases and J gave up 8 bases, with 12 bases separating them. This CDR3 region has 14 residues. Per the authors' pipeline: Researchers report that nucleated cell counts were estimated from reference gene primer amplification. The table came from immunoSEQ multiplex PCR; TCRdb's copy has only in-frame clones and leaves some out. V, J and clone size are taken as reported in that table, and D and trimming were inferred from the DNA itself. The sample yields some 250,000 clones, almost 85% seen once. Participants' reported clinical history set cohort assignment.

Specimen: PBMCs or T cells enriched from blood (not recorded which). This clonotype originated in a man aged 35 to 55 who had recovered from COVID-19. The J gene is TRBJ1-4, the V gene TRBV28; D unclear. The DNA for the CDR3 is TGTGCCAGCAGTTTAGGGCAGACAAGAGAAAAACTGTTTTTT. This sequence encodes CASSLGQTREKLFF.